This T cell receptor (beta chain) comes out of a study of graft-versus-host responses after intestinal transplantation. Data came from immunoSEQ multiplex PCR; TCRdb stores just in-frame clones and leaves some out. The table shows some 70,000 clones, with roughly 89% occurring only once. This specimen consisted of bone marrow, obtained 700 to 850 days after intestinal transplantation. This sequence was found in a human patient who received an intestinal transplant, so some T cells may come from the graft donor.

Here the CDR3 DNA reads TGTGCCAGCAGCGTAGCCCCCAGACAGGAGGGTCGGGATGGCTACACCTTC. Its protein product is CASSVAPRQEGRDGYTF. The chain recombines TRBV9 with TRBJ1-2; D may be TRBD1 (6 bases). This CDR3 has 17 amino acids. Germline V gene lookup returns CDR1 SGDLS and CDR2 YYNGEE. V shed 0 bases and J shed 6 bases, with 21 bases lying between them.